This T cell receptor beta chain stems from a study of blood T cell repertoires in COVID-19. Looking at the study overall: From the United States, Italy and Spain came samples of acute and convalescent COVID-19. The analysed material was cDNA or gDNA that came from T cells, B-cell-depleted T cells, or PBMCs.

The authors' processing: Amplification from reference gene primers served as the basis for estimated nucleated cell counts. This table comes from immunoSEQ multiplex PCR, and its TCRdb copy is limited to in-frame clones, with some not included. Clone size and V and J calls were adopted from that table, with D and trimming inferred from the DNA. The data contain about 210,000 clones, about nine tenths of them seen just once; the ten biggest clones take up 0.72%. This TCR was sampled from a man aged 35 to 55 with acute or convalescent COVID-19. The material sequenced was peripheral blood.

The CDR3 region is CASSPLAGGRTDTQYF. DNA for the CDR3: TGCGCCAGCAGTCCCCTAGCGGGGGGTCGCACAGATACGCAGTATTTT. The chain employs TRBV23-1 and TRBJ2-3; 11 nucleotides match TRBD2. TRBV23-1 counts as an open reading frame of uncertain function. Trimming at V came to 4 bases and at J to 1 base, leaving 4 bases not matched to a gene. The CDR3 totals 16 residues.